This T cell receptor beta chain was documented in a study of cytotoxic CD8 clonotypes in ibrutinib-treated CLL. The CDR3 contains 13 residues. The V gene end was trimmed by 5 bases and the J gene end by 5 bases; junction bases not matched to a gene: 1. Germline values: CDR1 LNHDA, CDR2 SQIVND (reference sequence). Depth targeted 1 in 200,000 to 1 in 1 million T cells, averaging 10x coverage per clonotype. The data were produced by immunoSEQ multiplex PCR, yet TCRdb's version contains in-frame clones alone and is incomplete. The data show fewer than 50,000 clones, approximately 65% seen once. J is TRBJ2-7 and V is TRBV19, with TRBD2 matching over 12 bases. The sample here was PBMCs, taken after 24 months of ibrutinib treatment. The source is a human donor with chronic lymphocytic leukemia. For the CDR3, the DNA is TGTGCCAGTAGTCGGACTAGCGGGGACGAGCAGTACTTC. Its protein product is CASSRTSGDEQYF.